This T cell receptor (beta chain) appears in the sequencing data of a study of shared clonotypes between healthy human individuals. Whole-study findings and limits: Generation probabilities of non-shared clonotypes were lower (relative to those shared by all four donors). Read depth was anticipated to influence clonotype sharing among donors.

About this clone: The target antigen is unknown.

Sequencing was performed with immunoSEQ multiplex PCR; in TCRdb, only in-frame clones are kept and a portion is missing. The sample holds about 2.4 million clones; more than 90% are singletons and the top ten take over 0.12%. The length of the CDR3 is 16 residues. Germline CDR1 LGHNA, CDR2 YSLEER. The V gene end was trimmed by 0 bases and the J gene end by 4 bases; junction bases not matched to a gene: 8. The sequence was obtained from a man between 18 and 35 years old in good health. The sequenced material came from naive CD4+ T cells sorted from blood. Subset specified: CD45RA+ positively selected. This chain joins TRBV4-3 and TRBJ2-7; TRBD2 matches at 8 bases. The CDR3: CASSQDPSGSVYEQYF. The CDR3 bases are TGCGCCAGCAGCCAAGATCCGAGCGGGAGTGTATACGAGCAGTACTTC.